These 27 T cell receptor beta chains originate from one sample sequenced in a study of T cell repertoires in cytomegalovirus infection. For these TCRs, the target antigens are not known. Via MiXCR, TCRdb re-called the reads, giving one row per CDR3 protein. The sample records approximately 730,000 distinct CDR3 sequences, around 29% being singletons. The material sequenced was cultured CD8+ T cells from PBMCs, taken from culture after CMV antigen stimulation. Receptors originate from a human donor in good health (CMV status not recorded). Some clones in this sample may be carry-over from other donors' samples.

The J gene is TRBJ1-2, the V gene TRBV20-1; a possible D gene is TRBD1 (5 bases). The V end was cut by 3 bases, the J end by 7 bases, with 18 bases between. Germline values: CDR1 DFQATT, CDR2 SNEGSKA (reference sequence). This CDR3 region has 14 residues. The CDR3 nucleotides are TGCAGTGCTAGGTTAGCGGGGCGCGATGGTGGCTACACCTTC. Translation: CSARLAGRDGGYTF.

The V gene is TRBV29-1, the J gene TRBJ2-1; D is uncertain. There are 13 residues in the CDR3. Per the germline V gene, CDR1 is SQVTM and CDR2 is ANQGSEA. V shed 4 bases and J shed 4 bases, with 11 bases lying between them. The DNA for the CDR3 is TGCAGCGTTGTCAAGCCCGAATACAATGAGCAGTTCTTC. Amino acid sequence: CSVVKPEYNEQFF.

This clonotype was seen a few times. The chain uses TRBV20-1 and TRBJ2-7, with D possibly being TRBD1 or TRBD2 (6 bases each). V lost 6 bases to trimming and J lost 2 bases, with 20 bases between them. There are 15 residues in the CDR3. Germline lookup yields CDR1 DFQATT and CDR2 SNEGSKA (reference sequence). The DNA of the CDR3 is TGCAGTGCCAGTGGTATCGATAGGGGGGCCTACGAGCAGTACGTC. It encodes CSASGIDRGAYEQYV.

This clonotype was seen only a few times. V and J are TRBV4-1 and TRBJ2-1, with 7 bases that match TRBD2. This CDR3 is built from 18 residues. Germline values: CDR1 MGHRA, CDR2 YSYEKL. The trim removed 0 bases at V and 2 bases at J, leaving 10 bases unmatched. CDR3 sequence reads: CASSQDAPFAGAYNEQFF. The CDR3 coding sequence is TGCGCCAGCAGCCAAGATGCCCCCTTTGCGGGGGCCTACAATGAGCAGTTCTTC.

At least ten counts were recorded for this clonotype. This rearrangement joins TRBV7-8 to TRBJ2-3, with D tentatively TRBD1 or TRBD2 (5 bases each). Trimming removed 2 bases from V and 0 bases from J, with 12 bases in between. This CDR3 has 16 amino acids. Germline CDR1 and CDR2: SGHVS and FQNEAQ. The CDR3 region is CASSLTGPISTDTQYF. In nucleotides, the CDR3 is TGTGCCAGCAGCTTAACGGGACCGATAAGCACAGATACGCAGTATTTT.

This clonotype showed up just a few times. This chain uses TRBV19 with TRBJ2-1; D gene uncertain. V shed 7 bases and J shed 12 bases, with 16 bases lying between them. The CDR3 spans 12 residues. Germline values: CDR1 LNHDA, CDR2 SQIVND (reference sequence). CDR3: CASTADRSRQFF. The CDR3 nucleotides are TGTGCCAGTACCGCTGACCGGTCACGGCAGTTCTTC.

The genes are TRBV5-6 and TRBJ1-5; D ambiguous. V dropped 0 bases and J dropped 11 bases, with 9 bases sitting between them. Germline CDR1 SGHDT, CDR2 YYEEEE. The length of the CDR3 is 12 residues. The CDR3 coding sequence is TGTGCCAGCAGCTTGGGGACGGCGGCCCAGCATTTT. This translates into CASSLGTAAQHF.

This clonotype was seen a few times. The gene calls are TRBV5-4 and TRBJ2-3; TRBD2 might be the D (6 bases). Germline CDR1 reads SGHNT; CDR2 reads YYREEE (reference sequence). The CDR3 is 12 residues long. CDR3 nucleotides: TGTGCGGAGGGGCTGGGCACAGATACGCAGTATTTT. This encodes CAEGLGTDTQYF.

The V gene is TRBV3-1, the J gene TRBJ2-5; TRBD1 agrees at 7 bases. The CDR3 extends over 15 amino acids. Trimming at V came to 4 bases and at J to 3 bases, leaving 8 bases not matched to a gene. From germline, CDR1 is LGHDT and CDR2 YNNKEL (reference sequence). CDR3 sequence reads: CASSLPRGPKETQYF. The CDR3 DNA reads TGTGCCAGCAGCCTCCCGAGGGGGCCGAAAGAGACCCAGTACTTC.

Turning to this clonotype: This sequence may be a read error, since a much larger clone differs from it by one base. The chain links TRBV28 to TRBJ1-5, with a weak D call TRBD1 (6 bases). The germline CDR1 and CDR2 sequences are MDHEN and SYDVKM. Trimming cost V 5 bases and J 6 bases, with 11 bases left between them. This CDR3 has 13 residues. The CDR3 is CASSVTGTQPQHF. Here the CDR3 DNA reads TGTGCCAGCAGTGTCACAGGGACTCAGCCCCAGCATTTT.

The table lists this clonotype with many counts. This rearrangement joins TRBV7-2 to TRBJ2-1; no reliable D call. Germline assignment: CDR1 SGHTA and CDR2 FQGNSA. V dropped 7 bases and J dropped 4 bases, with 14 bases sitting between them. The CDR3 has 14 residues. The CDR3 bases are TGTGCCAGCACCGCTGGCCCCGGGTACAATGAGCAGTTCTTC. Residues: CASTAGPGYNEQFF.

CDR3 region: CASSLTGTGDNTEAFF. CDR3 bases: TGTGCCAGCTCCCTCACCGGGACAGGGGACAACACTGAAGCTTTCTTT. V usage is TRBV7-9 and J usage is TRBJ1-1; TRBD1 agrees at 10 bases. Per the germline V gene, CDR1 is SEHNR and CDR2 is FQNEAQ (reference sequence). The CDR3 is 16 amino acids. V gave up 8 bases and J gave up 2 bases; unmatched junction bases: 11.

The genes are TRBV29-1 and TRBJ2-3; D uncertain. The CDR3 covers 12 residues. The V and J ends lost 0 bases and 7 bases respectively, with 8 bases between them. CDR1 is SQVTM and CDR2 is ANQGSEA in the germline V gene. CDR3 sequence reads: CSVEDIYYTQYF. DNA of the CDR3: TGCAGCGTTGAAGATATCTATTATACGCAGTATTTT.

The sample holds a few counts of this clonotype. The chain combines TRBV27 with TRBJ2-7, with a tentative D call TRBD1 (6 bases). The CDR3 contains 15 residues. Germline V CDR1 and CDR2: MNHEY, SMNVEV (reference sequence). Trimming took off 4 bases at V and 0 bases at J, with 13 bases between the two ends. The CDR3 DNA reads TGTGCCAGCAGTTACGGACAGTTGAGCTCCTACGAGCAGTACTTC. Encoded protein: CASSYGQLSSYEQYF.

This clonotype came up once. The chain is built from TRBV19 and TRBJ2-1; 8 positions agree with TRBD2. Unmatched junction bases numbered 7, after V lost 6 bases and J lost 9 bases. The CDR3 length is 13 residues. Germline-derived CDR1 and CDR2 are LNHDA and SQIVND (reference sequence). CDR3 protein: CASRLGGAGEQFF. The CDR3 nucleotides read TGTGCCAGTAGACTCGGGGGGGCCGGTGAGCAGTTCTTC. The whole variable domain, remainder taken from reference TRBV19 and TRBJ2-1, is DGGITQSPKYLFRKEGQNVTLSCEQNLNHDAMYWYRQDPGQGLRLIYYSQIVNDFQKGDIAEGYSVSREKKESFPLTVTSAQKNPTAFYLCASRLGGAGEQFFGPGTRLTVL.

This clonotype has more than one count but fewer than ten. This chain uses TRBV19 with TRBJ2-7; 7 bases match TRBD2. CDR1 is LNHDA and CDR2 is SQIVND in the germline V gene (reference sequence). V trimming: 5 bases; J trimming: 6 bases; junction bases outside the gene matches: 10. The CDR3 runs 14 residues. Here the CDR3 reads CASSSGGPPLEQYF. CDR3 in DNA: TGTGCCAGTAGTTCGGGGGGACCGCCTCTCGAGCAGTACTTC.

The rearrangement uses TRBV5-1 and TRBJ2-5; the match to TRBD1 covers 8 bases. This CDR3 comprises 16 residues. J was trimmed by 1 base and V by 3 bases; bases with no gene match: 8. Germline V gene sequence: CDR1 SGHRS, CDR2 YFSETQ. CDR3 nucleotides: TGCGCCAGCAGCTATCGACAGGGGATTACCCAAGAGACCCAGTACTTC. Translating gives CASSYRQGITQETQYF.

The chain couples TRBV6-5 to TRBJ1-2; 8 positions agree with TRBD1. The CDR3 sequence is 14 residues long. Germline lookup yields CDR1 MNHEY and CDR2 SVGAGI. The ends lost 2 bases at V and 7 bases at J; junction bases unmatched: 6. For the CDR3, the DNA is TGTGCCAGCAGTTACACAGGGGGTTCGGGTGGCTACACCTTC. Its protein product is CASSYTGGSGGYTF.

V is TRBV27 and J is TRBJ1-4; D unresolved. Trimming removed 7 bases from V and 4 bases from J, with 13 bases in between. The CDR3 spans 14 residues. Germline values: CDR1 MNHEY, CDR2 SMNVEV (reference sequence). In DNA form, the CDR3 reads TGTGCCAGCAAGGTAGCATACGTTAATGAAAAACTGTTTTTT. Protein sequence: CASKVAYVNEKLFF. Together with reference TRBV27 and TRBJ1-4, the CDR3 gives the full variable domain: EAQVTQNPRYLITVTGKKLTVTCSQNMNHEYMSWYRQDPGLGLRQIYYSMNVEVTDKGDVPEGYKVSRKEKRNFPLILESPSPNQTSLYFCASKVAYVNEKLFFGSGTQLSVL.

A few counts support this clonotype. CDR3 loop: CASTDGLNTEAFF. CDR3 DNA sequence: TGTGCCAGTACGGACGGCCTAAACACTGAAGCTTTCTTT. The V and J genes are TRBV19 and TRBJ1-1; D unresolved. Looked up from germline, CDR1 is LNHDA and CDR2 is SQIVND (reference sequence). Trimming took off 7 bases at V and 2 bases at J, with 11 bases between the two ends. The CDR3 loop spans 13 amino acids. Complete variable domain (other parts from reference TRBV19 and TRBJ1-1): DGGITQSPKYLFRKEGQNVTLSCEQNLNHDAMYWYRQDPGQGLRLIYYSQIVNDFQKGDIAEGYSVSREKKESFPLTVTSAQKNPTAFYLCASTDGLNTEAFFGQGTRLTVV.

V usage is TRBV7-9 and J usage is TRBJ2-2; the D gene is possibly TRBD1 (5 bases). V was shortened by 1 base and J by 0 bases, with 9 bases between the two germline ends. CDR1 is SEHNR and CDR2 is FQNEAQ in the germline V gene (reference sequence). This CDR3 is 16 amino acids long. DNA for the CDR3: TGTGCCAGCAGCTTAGTACAGGTCGCGAACACCGGGGAGCTGTTTTTT. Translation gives CASSLVQVANTGELFF.

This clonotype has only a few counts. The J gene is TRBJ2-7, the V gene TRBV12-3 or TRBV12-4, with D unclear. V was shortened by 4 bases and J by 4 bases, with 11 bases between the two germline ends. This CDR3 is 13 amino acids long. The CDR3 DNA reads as TGTGCCAGCAGTTCTTCAGAGCCATACGAGCAGTACTTC. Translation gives CASSSSEPYEQYF.

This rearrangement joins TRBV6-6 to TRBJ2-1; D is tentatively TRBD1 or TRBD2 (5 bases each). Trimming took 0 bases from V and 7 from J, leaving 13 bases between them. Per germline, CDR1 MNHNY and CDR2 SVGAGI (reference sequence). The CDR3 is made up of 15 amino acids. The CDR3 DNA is TGTGCCAGCAGTTACTCCGTGGGGACCGGGAATGAGCAGTTCTTC. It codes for CASSYSVGTGNEQFF.

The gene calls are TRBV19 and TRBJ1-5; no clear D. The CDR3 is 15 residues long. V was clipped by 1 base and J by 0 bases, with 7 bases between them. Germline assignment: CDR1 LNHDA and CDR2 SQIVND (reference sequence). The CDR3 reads CASSIVRGSNQPQHF. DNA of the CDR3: TGTGCCAGTAGTATAGTACGGGGTAGCAATCAGCCCCAGCATTTT.

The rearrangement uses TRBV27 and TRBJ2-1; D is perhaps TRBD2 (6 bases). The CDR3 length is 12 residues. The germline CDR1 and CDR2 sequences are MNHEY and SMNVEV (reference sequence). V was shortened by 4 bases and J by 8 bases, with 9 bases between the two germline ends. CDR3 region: CASSSKRDEQFF. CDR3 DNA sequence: TGTGCCAGCAGTTCGAAGCGGGATGAGCAGTTCTTC.

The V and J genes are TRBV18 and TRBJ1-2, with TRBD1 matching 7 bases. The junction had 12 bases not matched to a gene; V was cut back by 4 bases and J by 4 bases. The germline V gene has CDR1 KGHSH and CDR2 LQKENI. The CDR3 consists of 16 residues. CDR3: CASSQAPDRTGYGYTF. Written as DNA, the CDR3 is TGTGCCAGCTCACAAGCTCCGGACAGGACGGGCTATGGCTACACCTTC.

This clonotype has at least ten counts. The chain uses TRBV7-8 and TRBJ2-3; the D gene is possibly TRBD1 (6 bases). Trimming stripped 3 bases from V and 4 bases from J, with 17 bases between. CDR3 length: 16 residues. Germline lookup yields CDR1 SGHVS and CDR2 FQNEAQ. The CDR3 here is CASSFKGDGASDTQYF. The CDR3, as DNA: TGTGCCAGCAGCTTTAAGGGGGATGGGGCGTCAGATACGCAGTATTTT.